This entry concerns a single T cell receptor beta chain. The table came from immunoSEQ multiplex PCR; TCRdb's copy has only in-frame clones and leaves some out. The sample contains about 75,000 clones, more than 70% of which appear only once. This CDR3 is built from 15 residues. Germline V gene data show CDR1 as MNHEY and CDR2 as SMNVEV (reference sequence). With 6 bases clipped from V and 8 bases from J, the junction kept 14 bases outside the gene matches. The sample belongs to a study of blood T cell repertoires in COVID-19. The overall study: PBMCs, B-cell-depleted T cells, or T cells were the source of the cDNA or gDNA that made up the material.

The chain employs TRBV27 and TRBJ1-2; TRBD1 matches at 8 bases. Material: peripheral blood. The receptor was isolated from a human donor in a cohort sampled during active COVID-19. The CDR3 is CASRGDRGLLGGYTF. Here the CDR3 DNA reads TGTGCCAGCAGAGGAGACAGGGGTCTTCTGGGAGGCTACACCTTC.